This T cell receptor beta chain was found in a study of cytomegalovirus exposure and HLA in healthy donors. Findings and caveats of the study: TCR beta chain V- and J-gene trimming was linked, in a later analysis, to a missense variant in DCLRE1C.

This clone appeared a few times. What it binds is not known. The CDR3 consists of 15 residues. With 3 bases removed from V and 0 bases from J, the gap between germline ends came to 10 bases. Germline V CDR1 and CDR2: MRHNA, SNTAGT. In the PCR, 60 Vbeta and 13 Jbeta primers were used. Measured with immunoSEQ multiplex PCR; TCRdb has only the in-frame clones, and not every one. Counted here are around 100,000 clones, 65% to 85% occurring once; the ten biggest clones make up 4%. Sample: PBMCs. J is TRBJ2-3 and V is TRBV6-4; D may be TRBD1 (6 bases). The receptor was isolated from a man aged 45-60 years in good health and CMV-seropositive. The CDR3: CASSEGAGSTDTQYF. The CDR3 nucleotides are TGTGCCAGCAGTGAGGGGGCAGGAAGCACAGATACGCAGTATTTT.